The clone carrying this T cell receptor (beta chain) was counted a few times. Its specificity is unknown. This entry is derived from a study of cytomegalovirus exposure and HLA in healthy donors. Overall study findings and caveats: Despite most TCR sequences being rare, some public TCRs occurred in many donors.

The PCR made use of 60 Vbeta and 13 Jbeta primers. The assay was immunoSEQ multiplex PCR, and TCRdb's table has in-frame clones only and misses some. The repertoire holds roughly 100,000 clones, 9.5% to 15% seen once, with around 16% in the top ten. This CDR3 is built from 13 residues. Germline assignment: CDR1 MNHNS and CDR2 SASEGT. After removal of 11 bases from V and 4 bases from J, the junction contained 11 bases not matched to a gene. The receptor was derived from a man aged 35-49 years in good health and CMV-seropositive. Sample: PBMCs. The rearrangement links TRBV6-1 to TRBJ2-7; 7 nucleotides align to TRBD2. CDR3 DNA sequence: TGTGCCGCCCGGGGCGGGAGACGGTACGAGCAGTACTTC. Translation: CAARGGRRYEQYF.